This entry lists 18 T cell receptor beta chains sequenced from one sample in a study of blood T cell repertoires in COVID-19. Profiling relied on immunoSEQ multiplex PCR, and the TCRdb table lists in-frame clones only, not all of them. The table lists 30,000 to 40,000 clones, 70% to 90% of them singletons, with 2% to 2.5% in the top ten. Sequenced: peripheral blood. The source of these receptors is a human donor in a cohort sampled during active COVID-19.

V usage is TRBV29-1 and J usage is TRBJ1-2; 7 nucleotides match TRBD1. Losses at the gene ends were 5 bases for V and 2 bases for J; bases not matched to a gene: 14. The CDR3 consists of 16 residues. The germline V gene has CDR1 SQVTM and CDR2 ANQGSEA. The CDR3 sequence is CSVQGGQDKQNYGYTF. The CDR3 DNA sequence: TGCAGCGTTCAGGGCGGACAGGACAAGCAAAACTATGGCTACACCTTC.

This chain joins TRBV12-3 or TRBV12-4 and TRBJ2-7, with D possibly being TRBD2 (5 bases). V was shortened by 7 bases and J by 3 bases, with 13 bases between the two germline ends. The CDR3 is 13 amino acids. The CDR3 nucleotides are TGTGCCAGCACCTTCCGAGGGAGCTACGAGCAGTACTTC. Its translation is CASTFRGSYEQYF.

The chain employs TRBV6-5 and TRBJ2-3, with TRBD2 matching 8 bases. The germline CDR1 and CDR2 sequences are MNHEY and SVGAGI. With V trimmed by 8 bases and J by 5 bases, 12 bases remained unmatched. The CDR3 totals 15 residues. CDR3: CASEFWRGAGDTQYF. The CDR3 nucleotides are TGTGCCAGCGAGTTCTGGCGGGGGGCAGGAGATACGCAGTATTTT.

The V gene is TRBV21-1, the J gene TRBJ2-5; the DNA was not used to check the table's D call, TRBD1. TRBV21-1 corresponds to a pseudogene. The CDR3 is 14 residues long. CDR3 coding DNA: TGTGCCAGCAGCAAAGGGGACAGACAAGAGACCCAGTACTTC. Protein sequence: CASSKGDRQETQYF.

The chain links TRBV19 to TRBJ2-1, with 11 positions matching TRBD1. The CDR3 has 14 amino acids. V dropped 5 bases and J dropped 10; count of bases not matched to a gene: 7. Germline CDR1 LNHDA, CDR2 SQIVND (reference sequence). The CDR3 coding sequence is TGTGCCAGTAGTCAGGACAGGGGGCGAGGGGAGCAGTTCTTC. Protein: CASSQDRGRGEQFF.

This chain connects TRBV5-6 to TRBJ1-4; D is perhaps TRBD1 (6 bases). Trimming removed 3 bases at V and 0 bases at J, with 9 bases between. CDR1 is SGHDT, CDR2 YYEEEE, per germline. This CDR3 spans 15 amino acids. The CDR3 loop reads CASSSPGATNEKLFF. In DNA form, the CDR3 reads TGTGCCAGCAGCTCGCCAGGGGCAACTAATGAAAAACTGTTTTTT.

This rearrangement joins TRBV4-2 to TRBJ2-5; the match to TRBD2 covers 7 bases. The ends lost 0 bases at V and 2 bases at J; junction bases unmatched: 15. This CDR3 contains 19 residues. Germline loops: CDR1 LGHNA, CDR2 YNFKEQ. The CDR3 DNA follows: TGTGCCAGCAGCCAAGATCACTGGGGGTCTAGCGGCTTACAAGAGACCCAGTACTTC. Protein product: CASSQDHWGSSGLQETQYF.

V is TRBV7-2 and J is TRBJ2-2, with D possibly being TRBD1 (5 bases). V was trimmed by 1 base and J by 6 bases, leaving 9 bases between them. In germline, CDR1 is SGHTA, CDR2 FQGNSA. The CDR3 has 14 amino acids. The CDR3 nucleotides are TGTGCCAGCAGCTTAGTCCAGGGCGCCGGGGAGCTGTTTTTT. This sequence encodes CASSLVQGAGELFF. Drawing the rest from reference TRBV7-2 and TRBJ2-2, the complete variable domain is GAGVSQSPSNKVTEKGKDVELRCDPISGHTALYWYRQSLGQGLEFLIYFQGNSAPDKSGLPSDRFSAERTGGSVSTLTIQRTQQEDSAVYLCASSLVQGAGELFFGEGSRLTVL.

The table lists this clone with a few counts. This rearrangement joins TRBV6-2 or TRBV6-3 to TRBJ2-7, with 8 bases identical to TRBD2. The germline V gene encodes CDR1 MNHEY and CDR2 SVGEGT. The CDR3 spans 13 residues. After removal of 2 bases from V and 6 bases from J, the junction contained 3 bases not matched to a gene. CDR3 residues: CASSYKRGSEQYF. In DNA, the CDR3 is TGTGCCAGCAGTTACAAGCGGGGGAGCGAGCAGTACTTC.

CDR3 sequence (DNA): TGTGCCAGCAGCCATAATAACGTAGCGGTAGATACGCAGTATTTT. Translation gives CASSHNNVAVDTQYF. The rearrangement links TRBV3-1 (or the pseudogene TRBV3-2) to TRBJ2-3; TRBD2 is a possible D gene (6 bases). V shed 3 bases and J shed 5 bases, with 15 bases lying between them. CDR1 LGHDT and CDR2 YNNKEL come from the germline V gene (reference sequence). CDR3 length: 15 amino acids.

The V call is TRBV18, the J call TRBJ1-3; D is ambiguous. V was cut by 0 bases and J by 2 bases, with 8 bases left in between. Germline V gives CDR1 KGHSH, CDR2 LQKENI. The CDR3 is 15 amino acids. CDR3 sequence (DNA): TGTGCCAGCTCACCACCAACAGTCACTGGAAACACCATATATTTT. It is translated as CASSPPTVTGNTIYF.

The rearrangement joins TRBV29-1 to TRBJ2-7, with 7 bases identical to TRBD2. The V gene's germline CDR1 is SQVTM and CDR2 ANQGSEA. The ends lost 4 bases at V and 6 bases at J; junction bases unmatched: 3. This CDR3 is 11 amino acids long. The CDR3, as DNA: TGCAGCGTTGGGGGGGGGACCGAGCAGTACTTC. Encoded protein: CSVGGGTEQYF.

J is TRBJ1-5 and V is TRBV7-8, with D perhaps matching TRBD1 (6 bases). CDR3 size: 17 residues. CDR1 SGHVS and CDR2 FQNEAQ come from the germline V gene. V was cut by 5 bases and J by 3 bases, with 20 bases left in between. The CDR3 sequence is CASSALSLGQVNQPQHF. Here the CDR3 DNA reads TGTGCCAGCAGCGCATTGTCCCTGGGACAAGTCAATCAGCCCCAGCATTTT.

As DNA, the CDR3 is TGCGCCAGCAGCCAAGGATCACTCTCCAGGGGCCCCAGGAGGACAGATACGCAGTATTTT. Amino acid sequence: CASSQGSLSRGPRRTDTQYF. The V gene is TRBV4-1, the J gene TRBJ2-3; TRBD1 might be the D (6 bases). Deletions cut 1 base from V and 3 bases from J, with 26 bases between. The germline V gene encodes CDR1 MGHRA and CDR2 YSYEKL. The CDR3 consists of 20 residues.

This chain links TRBV6-5 with TRBJ1-1, with D hard to call. Per germline, CDR1 MNHEY and CDR2 SVGAGI. This CDR3 contains 16 residues. V was cut by 0 bases and J by 0 bases, with 11 bases left in between. Here the CDR3 DNA reads TGTGCCAGCAGTTACTCGAGAGTAAAGCTGAACACTGAAGCTTTCTTT. As protein: CASSYSRVKLNTEAFF.

The rearrangement joins TRBV7-9 to TRBJ1-2, with unresolved D. The V gene lost 4 bases and the J gene lost 4 bases, with 16 bases spanning the gap. Germline CDR1 SEHNR, CDR2 FQNEAQ (reference sequence). The CDR3 totals 15 residues. The CDR3 here is CASSSSMPRGYGYTF. The CDR3 region has the DNA TGTGCCAGCAGCTCCTCCATGCCCCGGGGCTATGGCTACACCTTC.

The chain couples TRBV20-1 to TRBJ1-1; D unresolved. Germline V gives CDR1 DFQATT, CDR2 SNEGSKA (reference sequence). The V gene lost 4 bases and the J gene lost 1 base, with 4 bases spanning the gap. CDR3 size: 11 residues. CDR3 residues: CSATGNTEAFF. DNA of the CDR3: TGCAGTGCTACAGGGAACACTGAAGCTTTCTTT.

This clone was seen only once. The chain combines TRBV6-5 with TRBJ2-5, with D unclear. Trimming pared 0 bases from V and 4 bases from J, leaving 9 bases between. The CDR3 consists of 14 residues. Per the germline V gene, CDR1 is MNHEY and CDR2 is SVGAGI. This chain's CDR3 is CASSYSGSGETQYF. DNA for the CDR3: TGTGCCAGCAGTTACTCCGGATCGGGAGAGACCCAGTACTTC.